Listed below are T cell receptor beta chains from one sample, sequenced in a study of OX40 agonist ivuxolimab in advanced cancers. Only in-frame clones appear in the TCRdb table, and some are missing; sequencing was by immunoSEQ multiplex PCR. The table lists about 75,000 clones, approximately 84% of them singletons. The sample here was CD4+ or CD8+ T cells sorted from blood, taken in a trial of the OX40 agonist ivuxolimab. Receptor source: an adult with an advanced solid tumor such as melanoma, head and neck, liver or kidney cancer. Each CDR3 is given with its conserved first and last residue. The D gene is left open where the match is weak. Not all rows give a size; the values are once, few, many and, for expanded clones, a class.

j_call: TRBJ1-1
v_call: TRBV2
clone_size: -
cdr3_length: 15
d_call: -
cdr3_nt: TGTGCCAGCAGGGACAACCACTTGGCGAACACTGAAGCTTTCTTT
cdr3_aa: CASRDNHLANTEAFF

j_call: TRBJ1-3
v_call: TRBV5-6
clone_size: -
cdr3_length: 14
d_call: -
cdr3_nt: TGTGCCAGCAGCTTCCGACTCTCTGGAAACACCATATATTTT
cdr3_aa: CASSFRLSGNTIYF

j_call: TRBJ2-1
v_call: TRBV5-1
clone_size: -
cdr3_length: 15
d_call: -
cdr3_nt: TGCGCCAGCAGCTTGAATAAGGGGACGGGGAATGAGCAGTTCTTC
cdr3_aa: CASSLNKGTGNEQFF

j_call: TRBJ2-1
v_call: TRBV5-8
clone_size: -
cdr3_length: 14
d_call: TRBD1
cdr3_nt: TGTGCCAGCAGCTTGCTACGCAGGGGGAATGAGCAGTTCTTC
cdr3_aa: CASSLLRRGNEQFF

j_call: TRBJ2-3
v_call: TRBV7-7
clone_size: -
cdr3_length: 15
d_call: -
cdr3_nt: TGTGCTAGCAGCTTATATCCTACTAGCACAGATACGCAGTATTTT
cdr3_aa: CASSLYPTSTDTQYF

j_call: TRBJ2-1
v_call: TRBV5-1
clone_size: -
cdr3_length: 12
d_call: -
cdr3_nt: TGCGCCAGCAGCATAGGGGTTTATGAGCAGTTCTTC
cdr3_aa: CASSIGVYEQFF

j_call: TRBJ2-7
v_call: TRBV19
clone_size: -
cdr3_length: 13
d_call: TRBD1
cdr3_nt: TGTGCCAGCCGAACGGCAGGGGGTTACGAGCAGTACTTC
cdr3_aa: CASRTAGGYEQYF

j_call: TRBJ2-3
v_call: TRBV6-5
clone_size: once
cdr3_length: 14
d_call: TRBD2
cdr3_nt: TGTGCCAGCAGTTACGGGACTAGTATCTCCACGCAGTATTTT
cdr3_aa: CASSYGTSISTQYF

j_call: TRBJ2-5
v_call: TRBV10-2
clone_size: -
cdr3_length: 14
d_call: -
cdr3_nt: TGCGCCAGCAGTACTGACAGGCCGAGGGAGACCCAGTACTTC
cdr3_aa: CASSTDRPRETQYF

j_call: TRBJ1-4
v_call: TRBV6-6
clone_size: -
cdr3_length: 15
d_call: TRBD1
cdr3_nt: TGTGCCAGCAGTTACTCAGACAGGGGCCTTGAAAAACTGTTTTTT
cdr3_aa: CASSYSDRGLEKLFF

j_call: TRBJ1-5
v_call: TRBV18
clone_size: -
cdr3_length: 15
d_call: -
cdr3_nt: TGTGCCAGCTCACCAGCAGGGGTTAACAATCAGCCCCAGCATTTT
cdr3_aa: CASSPAGVNNQPQHF

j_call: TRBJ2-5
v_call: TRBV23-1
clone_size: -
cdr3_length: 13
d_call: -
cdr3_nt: TGCGCCAGCAGTCACCAGGGGCGAGAGACCCAGTACTTC
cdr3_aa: CASSHQGRETQYF

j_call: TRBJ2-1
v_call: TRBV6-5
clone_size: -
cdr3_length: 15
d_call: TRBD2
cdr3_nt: TGTGCCAGCAGTTATCAGACGACTAGCTATGGTGAGCAGTTCTTC
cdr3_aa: CASSYQTTSYGEQFF

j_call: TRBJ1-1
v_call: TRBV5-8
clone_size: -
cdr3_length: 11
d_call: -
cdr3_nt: TGTGCCAGCAGGGAGAACACTGAAGCTTTCTTT
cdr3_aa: CASRENTEAFF

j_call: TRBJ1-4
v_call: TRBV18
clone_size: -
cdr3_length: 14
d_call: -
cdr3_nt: TGTGCCAGCTCACCGAGAAGCAGCAATGAAAAACTGTTTTTT
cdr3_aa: CASSPRSSNEKLFF

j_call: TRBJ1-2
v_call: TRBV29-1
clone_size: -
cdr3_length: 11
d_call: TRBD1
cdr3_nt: TGCAGCGTGACAGGGGGCCATGGCTACACCTTC
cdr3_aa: CSVTGGHGYTF

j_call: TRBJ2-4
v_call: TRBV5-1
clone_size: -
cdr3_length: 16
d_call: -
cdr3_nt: TGCGCCAGCAGCTTGGGGTCCTATAGGACCAAAAACATTCAGTACTTC
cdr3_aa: CASSLGSYRTKNIQYF

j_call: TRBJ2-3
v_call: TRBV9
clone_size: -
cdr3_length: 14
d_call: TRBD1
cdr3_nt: TGTGCCAGCAGTCCGGGACAGACGACAGATACGCAGTATTTT
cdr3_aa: CASSPGQTTDTQYF

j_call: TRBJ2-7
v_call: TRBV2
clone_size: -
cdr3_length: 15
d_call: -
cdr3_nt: TGTGCCAGCAGCGGCCTTGTAGGGGCCGACTACGAGCAGTACTTC
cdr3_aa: CASSGLVGADYEQYF

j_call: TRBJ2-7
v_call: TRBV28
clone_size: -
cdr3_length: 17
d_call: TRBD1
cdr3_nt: TGTGCCAGCAGTTTTCCCATTCCGGGACAGGGGAGCTACGAGCAGTACTTC
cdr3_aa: CASSFPIPGQGSYEQYF

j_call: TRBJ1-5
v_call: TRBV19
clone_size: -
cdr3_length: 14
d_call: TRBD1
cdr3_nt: TGTGCCAGTAGTCCGGGACAGTCAAATCAGCCCCAGCATTTT
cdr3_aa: CASSPGQSNQPQHF

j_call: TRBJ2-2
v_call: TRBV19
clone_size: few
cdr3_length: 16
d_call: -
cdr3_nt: TGTGCCAGTAGTATAGATAGTAGCGGCGGCACCGGGGAGCTGTTTTTT
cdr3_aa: CASSIDSSGGTGELFF

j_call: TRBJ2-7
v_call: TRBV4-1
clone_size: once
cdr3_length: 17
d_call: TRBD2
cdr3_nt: TGCGCCAGCAGCCAATGGGGCTTGACTAGCGGCAATGTCGAGCAGTACTTC
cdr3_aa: CASSQWGLTSGNVEQYF

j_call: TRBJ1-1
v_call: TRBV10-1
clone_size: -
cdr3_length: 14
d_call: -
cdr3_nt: TGCGCCAGCAGAAAGGACCGGTGGAACACTGAAGCTTTCTTT
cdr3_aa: CASRKDRWNTEAFF

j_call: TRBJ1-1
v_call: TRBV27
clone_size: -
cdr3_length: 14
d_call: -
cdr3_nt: TGTGCCAGCAGTTTAAGGCATCGGGAGCCTGAAGCTTTCTTT
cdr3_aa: CASSLRHREPEAFF

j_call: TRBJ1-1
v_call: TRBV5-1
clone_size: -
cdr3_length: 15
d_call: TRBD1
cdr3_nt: TGCGCCAGCAGCTTGTCGGGACAGATGAACACTGAAGCTTTCTTT
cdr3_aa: CASSLSGQMNTEAFF

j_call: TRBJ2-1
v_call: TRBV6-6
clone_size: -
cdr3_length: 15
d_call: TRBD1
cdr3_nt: TGTGCCAGCAGTGACCGGGACAGGATATACAATGAGCAGTTCTTC
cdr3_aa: CASSDRDRIYNEQFF

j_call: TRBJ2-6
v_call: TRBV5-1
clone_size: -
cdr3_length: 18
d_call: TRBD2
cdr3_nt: TGCGCCAGCAGCTTATTAGAGGGGACTACCTCTGGGGCCAACGTCCTGACTTTC
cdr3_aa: CASSLLEGTTSGANVLTF

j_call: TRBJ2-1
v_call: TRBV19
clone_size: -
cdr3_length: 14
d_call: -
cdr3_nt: TGTGCCAGCTGCGGAGGAGAGTACCACAATGAGCAGTTCTTC
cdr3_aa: CASCGGEYHNEQFF

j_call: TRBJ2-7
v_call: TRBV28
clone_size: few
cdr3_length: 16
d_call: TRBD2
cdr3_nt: TGTGCCAGCAGTCCCGCCTGGGCTAGCGGGAAGTACGAGCAGTACTTC
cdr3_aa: CASSPAWASGKYEQYF

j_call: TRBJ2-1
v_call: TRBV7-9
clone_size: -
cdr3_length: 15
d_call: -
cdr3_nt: TGTGCCAGCAGCTTAGGGGGAGAGACTAGGGGTGAGCAGTTCTTC
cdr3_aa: CASSLGGETRGEQFF

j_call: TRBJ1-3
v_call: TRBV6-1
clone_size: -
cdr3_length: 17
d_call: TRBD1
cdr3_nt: TGTGCCAGCAGTGGGAGACAGGGCCTCCCCTCTGGAAACACCATATATTTT
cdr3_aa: CASSGRQGLPSGNTIYF

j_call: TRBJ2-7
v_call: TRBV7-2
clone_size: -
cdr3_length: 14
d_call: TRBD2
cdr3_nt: TGTGCCAGCAGCTTTCTAGCGGGAGGGCACGAGCAGTACTTC
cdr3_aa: CASSFLAGGHEQYF

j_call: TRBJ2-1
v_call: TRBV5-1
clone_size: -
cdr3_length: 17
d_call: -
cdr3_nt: TGCGCCAGCCGGCCCCAGTTTAGCGTGAGCTCCTACAATGAGCAGTTCTTC
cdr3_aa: CASRPQFSVSSYNEQFF

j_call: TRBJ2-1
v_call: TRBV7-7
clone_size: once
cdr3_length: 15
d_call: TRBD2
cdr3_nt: TGTGCTAGCAGCCGTCTAGCGGGAAGGGGGGATGAGCAGTTCTTC
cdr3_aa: CASSRLAGRGDEQFF

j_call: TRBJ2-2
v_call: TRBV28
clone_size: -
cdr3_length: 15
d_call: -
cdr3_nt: TGTGCCAGCATTAGGGACGGACTAAACACCGGGGAGCTGTTTTTT
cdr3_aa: CASIRDGLNTGELFF

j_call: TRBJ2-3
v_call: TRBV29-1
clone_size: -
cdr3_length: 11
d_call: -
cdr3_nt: TGCAGCGTCGAAAGCACAGATACGCAGTATTTT
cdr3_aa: CSVESTDTQYF

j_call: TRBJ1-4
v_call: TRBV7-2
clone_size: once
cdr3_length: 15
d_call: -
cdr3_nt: TGTGCCAGCAGCTTTAATGGACAGACTAATGAAAAACTGTTTTTT
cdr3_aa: CASSFNGQTNEKLFF

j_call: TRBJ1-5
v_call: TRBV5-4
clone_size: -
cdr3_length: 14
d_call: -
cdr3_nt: TGTGCCAGCAGCTTGGCCGGGGGAACTCAGCCCCAGCATTTT
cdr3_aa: CASSLAGGTQPQHF

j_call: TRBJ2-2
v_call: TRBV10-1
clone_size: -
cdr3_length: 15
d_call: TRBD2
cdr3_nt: TGCGCCAGCGCGCTAGCGGGAGAGGGGACCGGGGAGCTGTTTTTT
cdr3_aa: CASALAGEGTGELFF

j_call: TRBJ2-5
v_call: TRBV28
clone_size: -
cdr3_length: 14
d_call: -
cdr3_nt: TGTGCCAGCAGTTTAACCCAGAGCAAGGAGACCCAGTACTTC
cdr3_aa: CASSLTQSKETQYF

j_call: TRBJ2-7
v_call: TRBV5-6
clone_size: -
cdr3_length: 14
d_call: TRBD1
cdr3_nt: TGTGCCAGCAGCCTTGGACAGGGGTTCTACGAGCAGTACTTC
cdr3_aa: CASSLGQGFYEQYF

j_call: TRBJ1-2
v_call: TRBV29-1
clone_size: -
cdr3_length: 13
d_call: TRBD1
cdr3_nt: TGCAGCGTTGAGCAAGGGGGCGCGCGTGGCTACACCTTC
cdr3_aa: CSVEQGGARGYTF

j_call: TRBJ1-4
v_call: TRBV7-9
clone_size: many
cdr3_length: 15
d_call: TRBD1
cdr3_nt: TGTGCCAGCAGTCCTACAGGGGCAACTAATGAAAAACTGTTTTTT
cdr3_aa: CASSPTGATNEKLFF

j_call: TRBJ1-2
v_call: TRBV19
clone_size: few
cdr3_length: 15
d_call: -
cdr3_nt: TGTGCCAGTAGCCCTACGACAGGACCTAACTATGGCTACACCTTC
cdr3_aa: CASSPTTGPNYGYTF

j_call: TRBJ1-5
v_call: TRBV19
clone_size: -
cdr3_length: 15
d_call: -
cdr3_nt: TGTGCCAGTAGCTGGGACGGCGATAGCAATCAGCCCCAGCATTTT
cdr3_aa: CASSWDGDSNQPQHF

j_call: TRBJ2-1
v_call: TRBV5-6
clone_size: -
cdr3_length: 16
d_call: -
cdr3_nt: TGTGCCAGCAGCCTTAATTGGGAGGTGGTGTACAATGAGCAGTTCTTC
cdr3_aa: CASSLNWEVVYNEQFF

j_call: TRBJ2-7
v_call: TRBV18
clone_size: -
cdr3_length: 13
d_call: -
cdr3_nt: TGTGCCAGCTCACCGGAGGGGTCCTACGAGCAGTACTTC
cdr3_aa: CASSPEGSYEQYF

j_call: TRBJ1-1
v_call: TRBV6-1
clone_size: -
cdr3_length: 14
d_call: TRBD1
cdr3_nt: TGTGCCAGCATCCCACAGGGGGTTCGAACTGAAGCTTTCTTT
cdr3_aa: CASIPQGVRTEAFF

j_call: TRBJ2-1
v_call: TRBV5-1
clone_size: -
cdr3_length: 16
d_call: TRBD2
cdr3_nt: TGCGCCAGCAGCCTGTCCGGGACTAGGGGTATTGGTGAGCAGTTCTTC
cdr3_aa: CASSLSGTRGIGEQFF

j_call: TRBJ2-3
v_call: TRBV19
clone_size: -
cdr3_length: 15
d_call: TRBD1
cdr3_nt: TGTGCCAGTAGTGCCACAGGGGGGCGTTTCGGTACGCAGTATTTT
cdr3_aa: CASSATGGRFGTQYF

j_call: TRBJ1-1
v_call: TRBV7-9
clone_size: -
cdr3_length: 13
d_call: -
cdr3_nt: TGTGCCAGCAGGGAAAACTTTAACACTGAAGCTTTCTTT
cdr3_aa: CASRENFNTEAFF

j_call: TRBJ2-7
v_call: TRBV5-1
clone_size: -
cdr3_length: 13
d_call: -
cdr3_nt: TGCGCCAGCAGCTTGGGGGAGGTCTACGAGCAGTACTTC
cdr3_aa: CASSLGEVYEQYF

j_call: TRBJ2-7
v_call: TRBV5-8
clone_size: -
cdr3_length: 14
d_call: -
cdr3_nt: TGTGCCAGCAGCGAGGGGTTCGCGAACTACGAGCAGTACTTC
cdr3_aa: CASSEGFANYEQYF

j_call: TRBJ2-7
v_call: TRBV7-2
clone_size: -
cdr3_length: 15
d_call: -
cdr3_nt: TGTGCCAGCAGCTTAGTTGGCGGAAACTCCTACGAGCAGTACTTC
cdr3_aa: CASSLVGGNSYEQYF

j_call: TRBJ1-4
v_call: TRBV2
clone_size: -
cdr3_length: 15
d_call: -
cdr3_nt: TGTGCCAGCAGTGAATTGACAGTCTCTAATGAAAAACTGTTTTTT
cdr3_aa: CASSELTVSNEKLFF

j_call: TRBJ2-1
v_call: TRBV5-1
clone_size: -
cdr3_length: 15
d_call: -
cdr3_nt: TGCGCCAGCAGCTGGGGATATAACTCCTACAATGAGCAGTTCTTC
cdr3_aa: CASSWGYNSYNEQFF

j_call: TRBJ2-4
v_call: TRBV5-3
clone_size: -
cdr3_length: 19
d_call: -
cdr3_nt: TGTGCCAGAAGCTTCCGGCTAGTTAGGCACACGCTAGCCAAAAACATTCAGTACTTC
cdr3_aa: CARSFRLVRHTLAKNIQYF